The rows below give T cell receptor beta chains drawn from one sample of a study of T cell responses to AZD1222 COVID-19 vaccine. Sequencing used immunoSEQ multiplex PCR; TCRdb keeps in-frame clones, though not all of them. The sample includes around 100,000 clones, around 90% of them seen just once. Material: peripheral blood, obtained on day 0 of AZD1222 vaccination. These receptors were taken from an adult in good health. The CDR3 runs from the conserved cysteine through the conserved F or W. A D gene is named only where the DNA matches it firmly. Rows may omit the clone size; those that give it use once, few, many or a size class.

d_gene	v_gene	abundance	j_gene	CDR3aa	CDR3nt
NA	TRBV7-7	NA	TRBJ2-5	CASSRTQGQETQYF	TGTGCTAGCAGTCGTACTCAGGGTCAAGAGACCCAGTACTTC
NA	TRBV24-1	NA	TRBJ1-6	CATSEQVSYNSPLHF	TGTGCCACCAGTGAACAAGTCTCCTATAATTCACCCCTCCACTTT
NA	TRBV7-2	NA	TRBJ1-1	CASSPQRYTEAFF	TGTGCCAGCAGCCCTCAGCGATACACTGAAGCTTTCTTT
NA	TRBV5-4	NA	TRBJ2-3	CASSLEGADTQYF	TGTGCCAGCAGCTTGGAAGGTGCAGATACGCAGTATTTT
NA	TRBV12-5	NA	TRBJ1-1	CASARTVNTEAFF	TGTGCTAGTGCCAGGACAGTGAACACTGAAGCTTTCTTT
TRBD1	TRBV6-5	NA	TRBJ1-1	CASKTGGLHTEAFF	TGTGCCAGCAAGACAGGGGGCCTTCATACTGAAGCTTTCTTT
NA	TRBV5-1	NA	TRBJ2-5	CASSRDGEETQYF	TGTGCCAGCAGCAGGGACGGCGAAGAGACCCAGTACTTC
NA	TRBV20-1	NA	TRBJ2-4	CSARVNREYF	TGCAGTGCTAGAGTAAATAGGGAGTACTTC
NA	TRBV6-5	NA	TRBJ1-1	CASSWEGGTEAFF	TGTGCCAGCAGTTGGGAAGGCGGCACTGAAGCTTTCTTT
NA	TRBV9	NA	TRBJ1-3	CASSVAVTSSGNTIYF	TGTGCCAGCAGCGTAGCCGTCACGAGCTCTGGAAACACCATATATTTT
NA	TRBV5-4	NA	TRBJ2-3	CASSHGGASTDTQYF	TGTGCCAGCAGCCACGGGGGAGCGAGCACAGATACGCAGTATTTT
TRBD1	TRBV7-9	few	TRBJ1-4	CASSPPFRQGNEKLFF	TGTGCCAGCAGCCCACCGTTCAGACAGGGTAATGAAAAACTGTTTTTT
NA	TRBV12-5	once	TRBJ1-1	CASGFSGYTEAFF	TGTGCTAGTGGTTTTTCAGGGTACACTGAAGCTTTCTTT
NA	TRBV9	NA	TRBJ2-4	CATRRGRDYIAKNIQYF	TGTGCCACCCGGCGTGGCCGGGATTATATAGCCAAAAACATTCAGTACTTC
NA	TRBV5-1	NA	TRBJ2-3	CASSLVGVTDTQYF	TGTGCCAGCAGCTTGGTTGGGGTCACAGATACGCAGTATTTT
NA	TRBV24-1	NA	TRBJ2-1	CATSDSDLGSRPNEQFF	TGTGCCACCAGTGATTCTGATTTGGGATCACGCCCCAATGAGCAGTTCTTC
NA	TRBV11-1	NA	TRBJ2-7	CASSLVGGYEQYF	TGTGCCAGCAGCTTAGTTGGGGGTTACGAGCAGTACTTC
NA	TRBV20-1	NA	TRBJ2-3	CSAKMADTQYF	TGCAGTGCCAAGATGGCAGATACGCAGTATTTT
NA	TRBV10-2	NA	TRBJ1-5	CASSGGQGINQPQHF	TGCGCCAGCAGTGGGGGCCAGGGGATCAATCAGCCCCAGCATTTT
NA	TRBV29-1	NA	TRBJ2-7	CSVGLGRSYEQYF	TGCAGCGTTGGCCTCGGTCGAAGCTACGAGCAGTACTTC
NA	TRBV20-1	NA	TRBJ1-1	CSASSGAEYTEAFF	TGCAGTGCTAGTTCGGGGGCGGAGTACACTGAAGCTTTCTTT
NA	TRBV6-6	NA	TRBJ1-4	CASSYAGALNEKLFF	TGTGCCAGCAGTTATGCGGGAGCCCTTAATGAAAAACTGTTTTTT
TRBD2	TRBV27	NA	TRBJ2-2	CASSPGGVNTGELFF	TGTGCCAGCAGTCCGGGGGGTGTAAACACCGGGGAGCTGTTTTTT